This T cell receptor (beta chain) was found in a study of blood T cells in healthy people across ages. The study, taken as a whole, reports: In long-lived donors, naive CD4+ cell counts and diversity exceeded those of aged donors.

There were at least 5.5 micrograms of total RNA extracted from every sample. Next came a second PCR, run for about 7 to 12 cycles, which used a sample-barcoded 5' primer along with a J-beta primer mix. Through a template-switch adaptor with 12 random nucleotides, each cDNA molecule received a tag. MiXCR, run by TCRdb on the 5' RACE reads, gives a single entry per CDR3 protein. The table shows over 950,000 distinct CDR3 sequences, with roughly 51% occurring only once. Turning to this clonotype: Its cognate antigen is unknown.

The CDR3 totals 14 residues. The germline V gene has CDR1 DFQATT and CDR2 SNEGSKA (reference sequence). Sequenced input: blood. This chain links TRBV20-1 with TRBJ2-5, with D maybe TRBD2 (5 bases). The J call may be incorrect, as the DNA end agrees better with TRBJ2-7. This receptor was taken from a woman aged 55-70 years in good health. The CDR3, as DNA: TGCAGTGCTAGAGAATGGGAGCCCCGTAACGAGCAGTACTTC. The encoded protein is CSAREWEPRNEQYF.